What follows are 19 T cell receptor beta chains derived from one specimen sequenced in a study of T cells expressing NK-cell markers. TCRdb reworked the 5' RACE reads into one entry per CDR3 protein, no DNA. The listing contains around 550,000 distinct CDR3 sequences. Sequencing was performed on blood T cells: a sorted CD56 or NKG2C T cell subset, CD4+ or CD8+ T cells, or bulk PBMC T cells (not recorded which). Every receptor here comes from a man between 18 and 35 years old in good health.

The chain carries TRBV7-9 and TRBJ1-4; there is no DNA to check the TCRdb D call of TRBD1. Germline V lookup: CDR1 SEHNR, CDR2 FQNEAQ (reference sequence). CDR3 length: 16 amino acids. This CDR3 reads CASSTGVQATNEKLFF.

CDR3 residues: CASSTRADEQFF. The chain couples TRBV9 to TRBJ2-1; lacking DNA, the TRBD2 call made by TCRdb goes unchecked. The CDR3 is 12 residues long. Germline values: CDR1 SGDLS, CDR2 YYNGEE.

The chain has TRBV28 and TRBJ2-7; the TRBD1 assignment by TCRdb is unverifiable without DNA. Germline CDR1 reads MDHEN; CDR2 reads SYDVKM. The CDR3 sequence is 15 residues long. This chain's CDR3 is CASPMGQAYSYEQYF.

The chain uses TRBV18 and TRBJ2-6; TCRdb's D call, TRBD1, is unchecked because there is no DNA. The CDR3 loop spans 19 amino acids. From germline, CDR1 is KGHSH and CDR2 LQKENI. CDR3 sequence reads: CASSPSLTFRVSGANVLTF.

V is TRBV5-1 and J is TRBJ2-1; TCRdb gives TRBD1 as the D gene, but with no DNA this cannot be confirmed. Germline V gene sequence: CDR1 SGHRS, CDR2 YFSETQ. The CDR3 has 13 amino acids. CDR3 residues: CASSLGPGGEQFF.

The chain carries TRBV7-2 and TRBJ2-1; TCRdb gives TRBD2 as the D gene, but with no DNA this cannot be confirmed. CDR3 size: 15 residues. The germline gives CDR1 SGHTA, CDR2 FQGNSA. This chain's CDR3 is CASSTAGTTGSEQFF.

The CDR3 loop reads CSVELADTDTQYF. The gene calls are TRBV29-1 and TRBJ2-3; there is no DNA to check the TCRdb D call of TRBD2. The CDR3 runs 13 residues. CDR1 SQVTM and CDR2 ANQGSEA come from the germline V gene.

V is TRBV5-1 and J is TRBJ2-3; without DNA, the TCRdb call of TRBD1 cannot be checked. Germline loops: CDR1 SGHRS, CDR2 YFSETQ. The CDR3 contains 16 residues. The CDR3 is CASSYRRGNPTDTQYF.

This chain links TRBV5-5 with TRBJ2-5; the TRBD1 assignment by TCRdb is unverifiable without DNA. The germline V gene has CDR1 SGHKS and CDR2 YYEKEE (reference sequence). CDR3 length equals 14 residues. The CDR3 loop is CASSSQGVYETQYF.

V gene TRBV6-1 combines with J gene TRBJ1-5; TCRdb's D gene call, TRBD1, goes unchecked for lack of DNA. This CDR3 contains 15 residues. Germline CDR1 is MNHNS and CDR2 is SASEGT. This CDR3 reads CASRRRRGGNQPQHF.

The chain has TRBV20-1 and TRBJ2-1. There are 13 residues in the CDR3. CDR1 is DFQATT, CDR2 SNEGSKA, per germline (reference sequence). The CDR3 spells CSALKSGYNEQFF.

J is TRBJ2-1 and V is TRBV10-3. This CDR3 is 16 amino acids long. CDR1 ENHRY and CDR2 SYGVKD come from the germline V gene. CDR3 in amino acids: CAISGGTRSSYNEQFF.

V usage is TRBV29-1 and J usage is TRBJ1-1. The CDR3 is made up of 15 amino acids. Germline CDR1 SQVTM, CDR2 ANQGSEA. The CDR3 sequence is CSVEDHAGGGTEAFF.

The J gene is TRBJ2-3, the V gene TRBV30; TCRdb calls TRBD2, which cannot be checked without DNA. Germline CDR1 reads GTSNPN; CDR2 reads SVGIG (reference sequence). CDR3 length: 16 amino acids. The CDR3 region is CAWNSVPSGYTDTQYF. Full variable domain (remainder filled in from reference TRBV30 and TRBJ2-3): SQTIHQWPATLVQPVGSPLSLECTVEGTSNPNLYWYRQAAGRGLQLLFYSVGIGQISSEVPQNLSASRPQDRQFILSSKKLLLSDSGFYLCAWNSVPSGYTDTQYFGPGTRLTVL.

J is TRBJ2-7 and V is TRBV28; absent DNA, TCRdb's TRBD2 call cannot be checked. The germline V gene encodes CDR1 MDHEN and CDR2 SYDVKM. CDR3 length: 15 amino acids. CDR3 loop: CASSSLQGGTYEQYF.

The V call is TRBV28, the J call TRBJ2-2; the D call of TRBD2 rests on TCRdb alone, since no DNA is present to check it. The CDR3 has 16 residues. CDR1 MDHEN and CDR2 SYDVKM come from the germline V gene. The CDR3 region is CASSLLLAGYTGELFF.

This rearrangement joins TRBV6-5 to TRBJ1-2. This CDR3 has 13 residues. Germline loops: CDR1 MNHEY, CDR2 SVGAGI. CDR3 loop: CASSYGQAQVYTF.

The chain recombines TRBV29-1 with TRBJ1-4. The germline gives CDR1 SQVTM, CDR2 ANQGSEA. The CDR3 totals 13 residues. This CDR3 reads CSVEDLSREKLFF.

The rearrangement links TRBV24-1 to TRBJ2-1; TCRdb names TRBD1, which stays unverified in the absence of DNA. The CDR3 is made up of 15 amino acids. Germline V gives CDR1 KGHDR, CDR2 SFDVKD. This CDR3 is CATSETTGARNEQFF.